This entry concerns a single T cell receptor beta chain. Its antigen remains unidentified. The data were taken from a study of CD4 T cells in relation to SARS-CoV-2 and coronaviruses. For the study at large: Convalescent patients had median age roughly 35 years, range about 21 to 75.

Study outcomes and limitations: SARS-CoV-2-driven expansion was significantly weaker in crossreactive than monoreactive clones. In roughly 60% of donors, memory CD4+ clonotypes crossrecognized SARS-CoV-2 and at least one common cold coronavirus spike.

V gave up 4 bases and J gave up 3 bases; unmatched junction bases: 3. Germline CDR1 and CDR2: SNHLY and FYNNEI. The CDR3 is 15 amino acids. CEF-cultured naive and memory CD4+ T cell DNA got survey-level sequencing. Clones were read by immunoSEQ multiplex PCR, and TCRdb kept only the in-frame ones, dropping some. The table records approximately 43,000 clones, 84% of them present only once. Sequencing input: naive CD4+ T cells from PBMCs, cultured in vitro. The subset: naive CD4+ T cells isolated by negative enrichment. The TCR sequence derives from an adult with COVID-19. The genes are TRBV2 and TRBJ2-2, with 9 bases that match TRBD2. The CDR3 nucleotides read TGTGCCAGCAGTGCCGAGCGGGAGGACACCGGGGAGCTGTTTTTT. It is translated as CASSAEREDTGELFF.